The rows below give T cell receptor beta chains drawn from one sample of a study of OX40 agonist ivuxolimab in advanced cancers. Sequenced by immunoSEQ multiplex PCR; TCRdb stores in-frame clones only, minus some. The sample contains 48,000 or so clones, about 81% of which appear only once. The material was CD4+ or CD8+ T cells sorted from blood, obtained in a trial of the OX40 agonist ivuxolimab. The origin of the receptors is an adult with an advanced solid tumor such as melanoma, head and neck, liver or kidney cancer. Both conserved end residues are part of each CDR3. The D gene is left open where the match is weak. The size of a clone is reported for some rows only, either as once, few or many, or as a class for expanded clones.

TRBV7-9	TRBJ2-6	.	.	CASSLPKTGSHAANVLTF	TGTGCCAGCAGCTTACCCAAAACAGGGTCCCATGCGGCCAACGTCCTGACTTTC
TRBV30	TRBJ2-2	.	TRBD2	CASITSGAYQNTGELFF	TGTGCCTCGATTACTAGCGGGGCCTACCAGAACACCGGGGAGCTGTTTTTT
TRBV19	TRBJ2-7	.	.	CASQERGSAYEQYF	TGTGCCAGTCAAGAACGGGGGTCCGCCTACGAGCAGTACTTC
TRBV9	TRBJ1-3	.	.	CASSAPTGNTIYF	TGTGCCAGCAGCGCTCCGACAGGAAACACCATATATTTT
TRBV4-1	TRBJ2-2	.	TRBD2	CASSQGTSGGNTGELFF	TGCGCCAGCAGCCAGGGGACTAGCGGGGGGAACACCGGGGAGCTGTTTTTT
TRBV9	TRBJ2-2	.	.	CASSVPAAGELFF	TGTGCCAGCAGCGTACCGGCGGCCGGGGAGCTGTTTTTT
TRBV7-9	TRBJ1-1	.	.	CASSLKRNTEAFF	TGTGCCAGCAGCTTAAAAAGGAACACTGAAGCTTTCTTT
TRBV5-1	TRBJ2-7	once	TRBD1	CASSLPRQGADEQYF	TGCGCCAGCAGCTTACCCCGACAGGGGGCGGACGAGCAGTACTTC
TRBV4-1	TRBJ2-7	.	TRBD2	CASSHGLAGGPGYEQYF	TGCGCCAGCAGCCATGGACTAGCGGGAGGGCCGGGGTACGAGCAGTACTTC
TRBV29-1	TRBJ2-1	.	.	CSVEDPASEGYNEQFF	TGCAGCGTTGAAGATCCCGCTAGCGAGGGTTACAATGAGCAGTTCTTC
TRBV9	TRBJ2-2	.	.	CASSVGFAGGVGRAYTGELFF	TGTGCCAGCAGCGTAGGATTCGCCGGGGGCGTTGGGAGGGCTTACACCGGGGAGCTGTTTTTT
TRBV7-9	TRBJ2-2	.	.	CASSLGRQIAGELFF	TGTGCCAGCAGCCTAGGGCGACAGATTGCCGGGGAGCTGTTTTTT
TRBV5-1	TRBJ2-3	once	.	CASSLAGGDTQYF	TGCGCCAGCAGCTTGGCCGGCGGAGATACGCAGTATTTT
TRBV19	TRBJ2-1	.	.	CATRNYPQTNEQFF	TGTGCCACTCGGAATTACCCCCAGACCAATGAGCAGTTCTTC
TRBV6-1	TRBJ1-4	.	.	CAAGRREGTNEKLFF	TGTGCCGCCGGGCGGAGGGAAGGAACTAATGAAAAACTGTTTTTT
TRBV5-4	TRBJ1-3	.	.	CASSQGFPGNTIYF	TGTGCCAGCAGTCAGGGGTTTCCTGGAAACACCATATATTTT
TRBV30	TRBJ1-1	.	.	CAWSGYTEAFF	TGTGCCTGGAGTGGGTACACTGAAGCTTTCTTT
TRBV19	TRBJ1-1	few	.	CASGLDRGTEAFF	TGTGCCAGTGGGCTGGACAGAGGAACTGAAGCTTTCTTT
TRBV2	TRBJ2-3	.	TRBD2	CASSALAGVADTQYF	TGTGCCAGCAGTGCATTAGCGGGAGTGGCAGATACGCAGTATTTT
TRBV10-1	TRBJ2-4	.	.	CASSESGVAKNIQYF	TGCGCCAGCAGTGAGTCTGGAGTAGCCAAAAACATTCAGTACTTC
TRBV5-6	TRBJ1-1	.	.	CASSLGAETEAFF	TGTGCCAGCAGCTTGGGGGCGGAAACTGAAGCTTTCTTT
TRBV5-8	TRBJ2-7	.	.	CASSSYSGQYF	TGTGCCAGCAGCTCCTATAGCGGGCAGTACTTC
TRBV5-4	TRBJ1-1	.	.	CASSFFTVAEAFF	TGTGCCAGCAGCTTTTTCACCGTCGCTGAAGCTTTCTTT
TRBV29-1	TRBJ2-7	.	TRBD2	CSVGGTSGTYEQYF	TGCAGCGTTGGGGGGACTAGCGGGACCTACGAGCAGTACTTC
TRBV7-9	TRBJ1-2	.	.	CASSSGGVGAGYTF	TGTGCCAGCAGCTCGGGAGGGGTAGGGGCGGGCTACACCTTC
TRBV7-7	TRBJ2-2	.	TRBD1	CASSLDRGLGELFF	TGTGCCAGCAGCTTGGACAGGGGTCTTGGGGAGCTGTTTTTT
TRBV11-2	TRBJ2-3	.	.	CASSPWGGSTNTQYF	TGTGCCAGCAGTCCCTGGGGCGGGTCGACAAATACGCAGTATTTT
TRBV15	TRBJ1-1	.	.	CATSRDRGAGTEAFF	TGTGCCACCAGCAGAGATCGGGGGGCAGGGACTGAAGCTTTCTTT
TRBV11-2	TRBJ1-1	.	.	CASSSTRADTEAFF	TGTGCCAGCAGCTCAACACGAGCCGACACTGAAGCTTTCTTT
TRBV19	TRBJ2-7	.	.	CASSIAGPYEQYF	TGTGCCAGTAGTATAGCGGGACCTTACGAGCAGTACTTC
TRBV5-4	TRBJ1-6	once	.	CASSRGAGEGSPLHF	TGTGCCAGCAGCCGTGGGGCAGGGGAAGGTTCACCCCTCCACTTT
TRBV10-3	TRBJ2-1	few	.	CAISYLAAERNEQFF	TGTGCCATCAGCTATCTAGCAGCTGAGCGCAATGAGCAGTTCTTC
TRBV15	TRBJ1-5	few	TRBD1	CATRGQGWNQPQHF	TGTGCCACCCGGGGACAGGGCTGGAATCAGCCCCAGCATTTT
TRBV11-2	TRBJ1-3	.	.	CASSLSGWGNTIYF	TGTGCCAGCAGCTTAAGTGGGTGGGGAAACACCATATATTTT
TRBV12-5	TRBJ2-5	.	TRBD2	CASGNTWTSGRGETQYF	TGTGCTAGTGGAAACACCTGGACTAGCGGGAGGGGAGAGACCCAGTACTTC
TRBV15	TRBJ1-1	.	.	CATSSETAFSLNTEAFF	TGTGCCACCAGCTCAGAGACTGCGTTCAGCTTGAACACTGAAGCTTTCTTT
TRBV12-2	TRBJ2-1	.	.	CASRLPPPRFF	TGTGCAAGTCGCTTACCCCCTCCGAGGTTCTTC
TRBV30	TRBJ2-7	.	TRBD2	CAWGRGLAGVRGEQYF	TGTGCCTGGGGGAGGGGACTAGCGGGAGTCCGCGGCGAGCAGTACTTC
TRBV6-6	TRBJ1-5	once	TRBD1	CASKDGGQNQPQHF	TGTGCCAGCAAGGACGGGGGACAGAATCAGCCCCAGCATTTT
TRBV5-4	TRBJ2-5	.	TRBD2	CASSSAGLARETQYF	TGTGCCAGCAGCTCAGCCGGACTAGCGCGGGAGACCCAGTACTTC
TRBV5-1	TRBJ1-5	.	TRBD1	CASSPGTGSPGNQPQHF	TGCGCCAGCAGCCCCGGGACAGGGTCGCCAGGCAATCAGCCCCAGCATTTT
TRBV7-6	TRBJ2-2	.	.	CASSWGNSETNTGELFF	TGTGCCAGCAGCTGGGGTAACAGCGAGACGAACACCGGGGAGCTGTTTTTT
TRBV6-6	TRBJ2-3	.	.	CASSYGRDETDTQYF	TGTGCCAGCAGTTACGGGCGGGATGAGACAGATACGCAGTATTTT